Presented here are 3 T cell receptor beta chains from one specimen sequenced in a study of blood T cell repertoires in COVID-19. The data were produced by immunoSEQ multiplex PCR, yet TCRdb's version contains in-frame clones alone and is incomplete. The sample includes about 110,000 clones, around 84% seen only once; the top ten take roughly 7.7%. Source material: peripheral blood. The source of these receptors is a woman older than 75 with active or convalescent COVID-19.

The genes are TRBV28 and TRBJ1-1, with D uncertain. V gave up 6 bases and J gave up 6 bases, with 14 bases separating them. The CDR3 is 13 amino acids. The germline V gene encodes CDR1 MDHEN and CDR2 SYDVKM. The CDR3 loop reads CASSPSGGSEAFF. Written as DNA, the CDR3 is TGTGCCAGCAGCCCTTCGGGTGGCTCTGAAGCTTTCTTT.

This clone was counted a few times. This chain connects TRBV12-3 or TRBV12-4 to TRBJ2-7; TRBD2 is a possible D gene (7 bases). The germline V and J ends were trimmed by 4 bases and 7 bases, with 14 bases remaining between them. This CDR3 has 13 amino acids. This chain's CDR3 is CASSSAGAKEQYF. CDR3 sequence (DNA): TGTGCCAGCAGTTCGGCGGGGGCAAAGGAGCAGTACTTC.

This chain connects TRBV5-1 to TRBJ1-1; D not resolved. With 0 bases removed from V and 0 bases from J, the gap between germline ends came to 6 bases. Germline lookup yields CDR1 SGHRS and CDR2 YFSETQ. The CDR3 covers 14 residues. Here the CDR3 DNA reads TGCGCCAGCAGCTTGGAACAGATGAACACTGAAGCTTTCTTT. Residues: CASSLEQMNTEAFF.